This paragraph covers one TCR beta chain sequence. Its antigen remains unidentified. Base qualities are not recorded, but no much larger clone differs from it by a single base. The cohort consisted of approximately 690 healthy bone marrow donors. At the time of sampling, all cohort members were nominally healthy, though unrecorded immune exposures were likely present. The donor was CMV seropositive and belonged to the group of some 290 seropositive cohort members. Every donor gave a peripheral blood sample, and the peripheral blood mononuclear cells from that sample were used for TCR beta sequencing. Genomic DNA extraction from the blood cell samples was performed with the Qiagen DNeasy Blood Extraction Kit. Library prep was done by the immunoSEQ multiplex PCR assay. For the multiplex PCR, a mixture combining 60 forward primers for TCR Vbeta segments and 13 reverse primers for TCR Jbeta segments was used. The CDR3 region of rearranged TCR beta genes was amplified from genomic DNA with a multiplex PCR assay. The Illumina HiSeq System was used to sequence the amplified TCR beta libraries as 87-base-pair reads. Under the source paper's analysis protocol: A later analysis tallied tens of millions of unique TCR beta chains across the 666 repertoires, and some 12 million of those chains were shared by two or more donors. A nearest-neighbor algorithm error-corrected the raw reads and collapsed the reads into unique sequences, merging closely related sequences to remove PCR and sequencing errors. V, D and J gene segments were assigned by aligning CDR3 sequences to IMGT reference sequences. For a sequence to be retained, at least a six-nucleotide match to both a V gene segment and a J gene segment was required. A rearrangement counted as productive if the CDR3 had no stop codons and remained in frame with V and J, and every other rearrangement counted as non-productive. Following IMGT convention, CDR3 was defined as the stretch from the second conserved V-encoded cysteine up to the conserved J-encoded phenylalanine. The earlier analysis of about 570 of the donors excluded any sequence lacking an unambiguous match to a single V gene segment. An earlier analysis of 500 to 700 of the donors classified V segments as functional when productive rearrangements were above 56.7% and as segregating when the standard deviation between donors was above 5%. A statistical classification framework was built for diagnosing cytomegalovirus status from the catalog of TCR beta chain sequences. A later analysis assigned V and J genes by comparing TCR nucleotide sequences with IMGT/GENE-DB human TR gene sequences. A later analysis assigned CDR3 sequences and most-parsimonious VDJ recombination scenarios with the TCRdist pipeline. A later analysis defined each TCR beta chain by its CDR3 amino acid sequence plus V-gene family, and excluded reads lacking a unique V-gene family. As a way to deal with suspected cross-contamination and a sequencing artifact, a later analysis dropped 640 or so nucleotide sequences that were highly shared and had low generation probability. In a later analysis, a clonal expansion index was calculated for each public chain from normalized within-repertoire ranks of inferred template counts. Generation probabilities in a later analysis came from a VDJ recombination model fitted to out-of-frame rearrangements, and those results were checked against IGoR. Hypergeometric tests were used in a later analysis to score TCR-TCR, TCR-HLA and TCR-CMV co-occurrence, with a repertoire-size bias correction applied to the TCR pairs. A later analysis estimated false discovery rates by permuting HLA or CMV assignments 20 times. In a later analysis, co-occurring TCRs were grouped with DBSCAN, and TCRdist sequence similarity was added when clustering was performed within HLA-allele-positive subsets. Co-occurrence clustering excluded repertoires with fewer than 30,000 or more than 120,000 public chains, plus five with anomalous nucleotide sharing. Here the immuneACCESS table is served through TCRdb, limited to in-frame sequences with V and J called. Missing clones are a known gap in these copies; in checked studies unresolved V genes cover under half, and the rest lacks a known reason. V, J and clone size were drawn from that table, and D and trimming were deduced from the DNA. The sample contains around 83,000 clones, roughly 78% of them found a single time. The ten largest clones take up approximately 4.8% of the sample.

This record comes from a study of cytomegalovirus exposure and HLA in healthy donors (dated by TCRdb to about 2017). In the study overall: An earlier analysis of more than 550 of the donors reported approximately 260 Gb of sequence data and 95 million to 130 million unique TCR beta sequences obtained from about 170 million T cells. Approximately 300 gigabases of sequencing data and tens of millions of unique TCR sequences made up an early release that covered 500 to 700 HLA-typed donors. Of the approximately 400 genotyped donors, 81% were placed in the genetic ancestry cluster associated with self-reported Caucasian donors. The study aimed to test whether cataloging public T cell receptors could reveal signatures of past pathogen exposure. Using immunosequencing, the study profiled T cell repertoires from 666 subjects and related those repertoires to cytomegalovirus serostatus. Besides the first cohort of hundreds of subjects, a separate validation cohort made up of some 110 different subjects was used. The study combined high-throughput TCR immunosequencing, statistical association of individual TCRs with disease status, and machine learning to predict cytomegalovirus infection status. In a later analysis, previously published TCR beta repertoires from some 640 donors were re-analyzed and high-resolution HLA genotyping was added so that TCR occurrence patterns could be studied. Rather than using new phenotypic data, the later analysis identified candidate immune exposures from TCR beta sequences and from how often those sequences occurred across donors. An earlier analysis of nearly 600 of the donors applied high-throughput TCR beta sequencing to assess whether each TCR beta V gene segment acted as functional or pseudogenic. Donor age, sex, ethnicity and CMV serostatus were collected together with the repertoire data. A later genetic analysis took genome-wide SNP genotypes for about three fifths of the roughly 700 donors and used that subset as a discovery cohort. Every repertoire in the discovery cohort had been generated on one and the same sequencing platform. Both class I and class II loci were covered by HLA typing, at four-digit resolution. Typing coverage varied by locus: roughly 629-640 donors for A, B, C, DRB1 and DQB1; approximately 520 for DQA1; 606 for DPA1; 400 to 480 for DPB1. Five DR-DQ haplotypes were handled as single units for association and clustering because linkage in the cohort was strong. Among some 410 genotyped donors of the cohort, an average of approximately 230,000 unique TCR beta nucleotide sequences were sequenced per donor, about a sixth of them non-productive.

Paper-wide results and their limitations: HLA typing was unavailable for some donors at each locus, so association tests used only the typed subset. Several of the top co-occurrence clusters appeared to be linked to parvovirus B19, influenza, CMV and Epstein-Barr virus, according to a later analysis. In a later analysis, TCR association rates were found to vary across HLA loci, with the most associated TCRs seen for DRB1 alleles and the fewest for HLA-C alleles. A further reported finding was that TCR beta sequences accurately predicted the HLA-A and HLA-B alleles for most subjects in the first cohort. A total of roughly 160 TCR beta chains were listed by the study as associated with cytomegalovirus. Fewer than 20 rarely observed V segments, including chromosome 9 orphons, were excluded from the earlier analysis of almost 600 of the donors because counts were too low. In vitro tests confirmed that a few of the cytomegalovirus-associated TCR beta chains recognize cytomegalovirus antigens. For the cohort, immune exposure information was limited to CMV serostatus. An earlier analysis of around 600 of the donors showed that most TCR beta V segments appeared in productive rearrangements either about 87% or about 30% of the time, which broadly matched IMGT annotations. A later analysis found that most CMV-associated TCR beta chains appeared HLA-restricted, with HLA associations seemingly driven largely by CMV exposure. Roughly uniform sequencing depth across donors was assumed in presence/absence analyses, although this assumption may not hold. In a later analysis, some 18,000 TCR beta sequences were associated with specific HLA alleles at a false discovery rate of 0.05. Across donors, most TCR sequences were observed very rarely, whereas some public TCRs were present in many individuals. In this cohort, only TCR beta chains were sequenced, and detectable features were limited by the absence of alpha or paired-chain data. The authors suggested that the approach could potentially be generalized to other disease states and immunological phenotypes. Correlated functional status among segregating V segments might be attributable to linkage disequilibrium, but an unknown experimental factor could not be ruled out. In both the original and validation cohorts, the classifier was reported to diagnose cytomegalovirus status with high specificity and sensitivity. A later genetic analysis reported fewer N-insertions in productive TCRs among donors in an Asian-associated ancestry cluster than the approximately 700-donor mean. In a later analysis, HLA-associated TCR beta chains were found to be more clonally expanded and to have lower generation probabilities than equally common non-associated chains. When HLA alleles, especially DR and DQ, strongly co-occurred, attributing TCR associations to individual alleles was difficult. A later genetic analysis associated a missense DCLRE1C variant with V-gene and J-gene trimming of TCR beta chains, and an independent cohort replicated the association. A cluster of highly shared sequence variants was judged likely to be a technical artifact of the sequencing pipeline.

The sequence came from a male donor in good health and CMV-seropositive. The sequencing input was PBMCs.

The nucleotide sequence is given as TGTGCCAGCAGCTTGAAAACAGGGGGCCAAGAGACCCAGTACTTC. This encodes CASSLKTGGQETQYF. Here the chain combines TRBV5-4 and TRBJ2-5; 8 bases in the junction line up with TRBD1. Clipping removes 1 base from V and 1 base from J, with 3 as the unmatched junction base count. CDR1 and CDR2 are drawn from the germline V gene (reference sequence): SGHNT, YYREEE. The CDR3 runs 15 amino acids, cysteine and phenylalanine included. The sequence is cut down to CDR3 DNA, 45 bases in frame from base 1.